This entry lists 27 T cell receptor beta chains sequenced from one sample in a study of blood T cells in healthy people across ages. Combining a sample-barcoded 5' primer with a J-beta primer mix, a second PCR ran for roughly 7 to 12 cycles. TCRdb called the 5' RACE reads again in MiXCR, with one record for every CDR3 protein. The sample consists of about 1.5 million distinct CDR3 sequences, roughly 43% of them appearing once. Input material: blood. The receptors shown here come from a woman under 30 in good health.

This clonotype was recorded a few times. This chain joins TRBV27 and TRBJ2-1; 9 nucleotides align to TRBD2. The germline gives CDR1 MNHEY, CDR2 SMNVEV (reference sequence). J gave up 7 bases and V 4 bases, and 8 bases lay outside the gene matches. The CDR3 extends over 15 amino acids. The CDR3 protein is CASSSVAGALNEQFF. As DNA, the CDR3 is TGTGCCAGCAGTTCCGTAGCGGGAGCGTTGAATGAGCAGTTCTTC.

The chain uses TRBV9 and TRBJ2-3; D might be TRBD1 (7 bases). The germline V gene has CDR1 SGDLS and CDR2 YYNGEE. There are 15 residues in the CDR3. Trimming left V 3 bases short and J 3 bases short, with 14 bases between. The CDR3 region has the DNA TGTGCCAGCAGCGCAGGGGGGACGGGGACAGATACGCAGTATTTT. Its translation is CASSAGGTGTDTQYF.

This chain joins TRBV6-1 and TRBJ2-3, with 7 bases that match TRBD1. Unmatched junction bases numbered 9, after V lost 1 base and J lost 2 bases. The CDR3 contains 17 residues. The germline CDR1 and CDR2 sequences are MNHNS and SASEGT. The CDR3 nucleotides read TGTGCCAGCAGTGAAGGGGTCCGGGACAGCTACACAGATACGCAGTATTTT. This encodes CASSEGVRDSYTDTQYF.

The chain is built from TRBV15 and TRBJ2-5, with D possibly matching TRBD1 (6 bases). Germline loops: CDR1 LNHNV, CDR2 YYDKDF (reference sequence). This CDR3 comprises 16 residues. The V end lost 10 bases, the J end lost 0 bases, and 21 bases lay between the germline ends. Here the CDR3 DNA reads TGTGCCATCAGGCAAGGGGGAAGAACGTACCAAGAGACCCAGTACTTC. Its protein product is CAIRQGGRTYQETQYF.

This CDR3 is CASSGGSVDKFF. The CDR3 DNA reads TGCGCCAGTAGCGGCGGGAGCGTAGATAAGTTCTTC. V and J are TRBV5-1 and TRBJ2-1; 7 nucleotides line up with TRBD2. Germline V gives CDR1 SGHRS, CDR2 YFSETQ. V gave up 8 bases and J gave up 14 bases; unmatched junction bases: 13. The CDR3 runs to 12 residues.

The genes are TRBV20-1 and TRBJ2-7; the match to TRBD2 covers 9 bases. Germline CDR1 is DFQATT and CDR2 is SNEGSKA (reference sequence). CDR3 size: 14 residues. J lost 7 bases, V lost 1 base, and 8 bases had no gene match. The CDR3 nucleotides are TGCAGTGCTAGAGTCCCAGCGGGGGGAGGTGAGCAGTACTTC. Protein sequence: CSARVPAGGGEQYF.

V and J are TRBV27 and TRBJ1-2; a possible D gene is TRBD1 (5 bases). The CDR3 length is 14 residues. Germline values: CDR1 MNHEY, CDR2 SMNVEV (reference sequence). V dropped 3 bases and J dropped 5 bases, with 13 bases sitting between them. The CDR3 spells CASSFRAGGYGYTF. The CDR3 bases are TGTGCCAGCAGTTTTCGGGCTGGGGGTTATGGCTACACCTTC.

This clonotype appeared many times. The J gene is TRBJ2-3, the V gene TRBV6-4; 8 positions agree with TRBD2. The CDR3 is made up of 14 amino acids. Germline V CDR1 and CDR2: MRHNA, SNTAGT. V shed 4 bases and J 2 bases; nucleotides not matched to a gene: 2. CDR3 coding DNA: TGTGCCAGCAGTGCGGGGGGGCACACAGATACGCAGTATTTT. Protein sequence: CASSAGGHTDTQYF.

There are a few counts of this clonotype. This chain connects TRBV20-1 to TRBJ2-7; D unresolved. In germline, CDR1 is DFQATT, CDR2 SNEGSKA (reference sequence). The CDR3 is 13 amino acids. V lost 3 bases to trimming and J lost 3 bases, with 12 bases between them. CDR3 in amino acids: CSARPDRNYEQYF. CDR3 DNA: TGCAGTGCTAGGCCGGACCGAAACTACGAGCAGTACTTC.

The chain employs TRBV4-1 and TRBJ2-1, with D possibly TRBD1 on 5 matching bases. Per germline, CDR1 MGHRA and CDR2 YSYEKL. This CDR3 contains 19 residues. V was shortened by 4 bases and J by 4 bases, with 26 bases between the two germline ends. Here the CDR3 reads CASSPDLEMLVRAYNEQFF. The CDR3 DNA reads TGCGCCAGCAGCCCCGACCTAGAGATGCTGGTCAGGGCATACAATGAGCAGTTCTTC.

CDR3: CSAHRDGTDTQYF. CDR3 DNA: TGCAGTGCTCACCGGGACGGCACAGATACGCAGTATTTT. The chain links TRBV20-1 to TRBJ2-3, with D perhaps given as TRBD1 or TRBD2 (5 bases each). Trimming left V 5 bases short and J 1 base short, with 10 bases between. Per the germline V gene, CDR1 is DFQATT and CDR2 is SNEGSKA (reference sequence). This CDR3 spans 13 amino acids.

The CDR3 coding sequence is TGTGCCAGCAGCGCAGGGGCCTATAATGAAAAACTGTTTTTT. Protein sequence: CASSAGAYNEKLFF. The V and J genes are TRBV7-9 and TRBJ1-4, with D tentatively TRBD1 (6 bases). Germline CDR1 is SEHNR and CDR2 is FQNEAQ (reference sequence). This CDR3 has 14 amino acids. V lost 5 bases and J 4 bases, leaving 11 bases between the germline ends.

This clonotype was counted many times. This chain uses TRBV29-1 with TRBJ2-3; 9 bases line up with TRBD1. Germline CDR1 SQVTM, CDR2 ANQGSEA. This CDR3 region has 13 residues. Trimming removed 4 bases from V and 5 bases from J; junction bases left unmatched: 4. This chain's CDR3 is CSVGGTGRDTQYF. The DNA of the CDR3 is TGCAGCGTTGGTGGGACAGGGAGAGATACGCAGTATTTT.

The gene calls are TRBV20-1 and TRBJ1-5, with no clear D. Germline CDR1 DFQATT, CDR2 SNEGSKA (reference sequence). V lost 0 bases to trimming and J lost 2 bases, with 8 bases between them. The CDR3 is 14 residues long. Here the CDR3 reads CSARDKLGNQPQHF. The CDR3 nucleotides are TGCAGTGCTAGAGATAAGTTGGGCAATCAGCCCCAGCATTTT.

The genes are TRBV7-2 and TRBJ2-7; unclear D gene. Germline lookup yields CDR1 SGHTA and CDR2 FQGNSA. The CDR3 extends over 14 amino acids. Trimming shortened V by 5 bases and J by 2 bases, and 13 bases separated the two germline ends. CDR3 DNA sequence: TGTGCCAGCAGCAGGACCGTGACCCCCTACGAGCAGTACTTC. It specifies CASSRTVTPYEQYF.

The chain has TRBV27 and TRBJ2-1; possible D gene TRBD2, 5 bases. CDR1 and CDR2 (germline): MNHEY, SMNVEV (reference sequence). The CDR3 sequence is 12 residues long. Trimming removed 5 bases from V and 13 bases from J, with 15 bases in between. The CDR3 DNA reads TGTGCCAGCAGTCCCGATACGGGGTCCCAGTTCTTC. Its translation is CASSPDTGSQFF.

The CDR3 sequence: CASNMRFQDSPLHF. CDR3 coding DNA: TGTGCCAGCAACATGAGATTCCAGGATTCACCCCTCCACTTT. The chain has TRBV27 and TRBJ1-6; D gene ambiguous. CDR3 length: 14 amino acids. V gave up 7 bases and J gave up 8 bases, with 15 bases separating them. CDR1 and CDR2 (germline): MNHEY, SMNVEV (reference sequence).

The chain is built from TRBV25-1 and TRBJ1-5, with unresolved D. V lost 1 base and J lost 2, with 9 bases in between. The CDR3 loop spans 15 amino acids. Germline V gene lookup returns CDR1 MGHDK and CDR2 SYGVNS. CDR3: CASSELGSGNQPQHF. The CDR3 DNA reads as TGTGCCAGCAGTGAATTAGGGTCAGGCAATCAGCCCCAGCATTTT.

This clonotype has a handful of counts. The chain uses TRBV7-2 and TRBJ2-1; tentatively, D is TRBD2 (5 bases). The germline V gene has CDR1 SGHTA and CDR2 FQGNSA. The CDR3 is 14 residues long. V lost 5 bases to trimming and J lost 8 bases, with 16 bases between them. The CDR3: CASSVGVSNYEQFF. The CDR3 bases are TGTGCCAGCAGCGTCGGGGTCTCGAACTATGAGCAGTTCTTC. The variable domain in full, completed from reference TRBV7-2 and TRBJ2-1, reads GAGVSQSPSNKVTEKGKDVELRCDPISGHTALYWYRQSLGQGLEFLIYFQGNSAPDKSGLPSDRFSAERTGGSVSTLTIQRTQQEDSAVYLCASSVGVSNYEQFFGPGTRLTVL.

This clonotype has a handful of counts. J is TRBJ2-1 and V is TRBV29-1, with TRBD2 matching 10 bases. The CDR3 sequence is 13 residues long. Germline V gene sequence: CDR1 SQVTM, CDR2 ANQGSEA. Unmatched junction bases numbered 7, after V lost 6 bases and J lost 8 bases. CDR3 sequence: CSVKREGSHEQFF. DNA for the CDR3: TGCAGCGTCAAGCGGGAGGGTTCACATGAGCAGTTCTTC.

This rearrangement joins TRBV18 to TRBJ2-1; D is uncertain. This CDR3 region has 11 residues. CDR1 is KGHSH, CDR2 LQKENI, per germline. The V and J ends lost 3 bases and 9 bases respectively, with 6 bases between them. CDR3 residues: CASSPEREQFF. In DNA, the CDR3 is TGTGCCAGCTCACCGGAGCGTGAGCAGTTCTTC.

The chain links TRBV28 to TRBJ2-1, with 8 bases aligning to TRBD2. Looked up from germline, CDR1 is MDHEN and CDR2 is SYDVKM. The CDR3 covers 16 residues. The J segment lost 4 bases and the V segment lost 5 bases, leaving 10 bases of the junction unmatched. The CDR3 loop reads CASSTSGTRGYNEQFF. DNA for the CDR3: TGTGCCAGCAGTACCTCCGGGACTAGGGGTTACAATGAGCAGTTCTTC.

The J gene is TRBJ1-5, the V gene TRBV6-2 or TRBV6-3; D call uncertain. CDR3 length: 13 amino acids. Germline CDR1 MNHEY, CDR2 SVGEGT. The ends were cut back, 4 bases at V and 5 bases at J, with 9 bases in the middle. CDR3 sequence (DNA): TGTGCCAGCAGTTTGCCAGTTTATCAGCCCCAGCATTTT. This encodes CASSLPVYQPQHF.

A few counts support this clonotype. This chain uses TRBV20-1 with TRBJ1-1, with D possibly TRBD1 on 6 matching bases. This CDR3 region has 14 residues. Trimming took 6 bases from V and 0 from J, leaving 14 bases between them. Per germline, CDR1 DFQATT and CDR2 SNEGSKA (reference sequence). CDR3 residues: CSAYQGRVNTEAFF. The CDR3 DNA reads as TGCAGTGCCTACCAGGGGAGGGTGAACACTGAAGCTTTCTTT.

This chain uses TRBV3-1 with TRBJ2-5, with 7 bases fitting TRBD2. CDR1 LGHDT and CDR2 YNNKEL come from the germline V gene (reference sequence). V shed 2 bases and J 5 bases; nucleotides not matched to a gene: 8. This CDR3 has 15 residues. The CDR3: CASSQYSGGGETQYF. The CDR3 region has the DNA TGTGCCAGCAGCCAATATTCGGGAGGTGGGGAGACCCAGTACTTC.

The V call is TRBV27, the J call TRBJ2-7; possibly TRBD2 for D (6 bases). Germline-derived CDR1 and CDR2 are MNHEY and SMNVEV (reference sequence). The ends were cut back, 6 bases at V and 7 bases at J, with 19 bases in the middle. This CDR3 region has 14 residues. The CDR3 bases are TGTGCCAGCAGCCAAGGGGCGGGGCTGGGAGAGCAGTACTTC. Translated, it gives CASSQGAGLGEQYF.

The V and J genes are TRBV2 and TRBJ2-1; D call uncertain. Trimming removed 6 bases from V and 1 base from J, with 16 bases in between. Germline CDR1 and CDR2: SNHLY and FYNNEI. The CDR3 has 16 amino acids. CDR3: CASSHTRGRSYNEQFF. The CDR3 region has the DNA TGTGCCAGCAGCCACACGCGAGGACGATCCTACAATGAGCAGTTCTTC.